What follows is one TCR beta chain and its context. Several immunoSEQ 96-well plates shared each subset's DNA, each plate a replicate. The data were produced by immunoSEQ multiplex PCR, yet TCRdb's version contains in-frame clones alone and is incomplete. This sample has roughly 1,100,000 clones; about three quarters occur once, and the top ten carry approximately 1.3%. The sample originates from a study of shared clonotypes between healthy human individuals. The CD4+ fraction was divided into a CD45RA+ naive subset and a CD45RA-negative memory subset. The V end lost 3 bases, the J end lost 5 bases, and 7 bases lay between the germline ends. The V gene's germline CDR1 is MNHNS and CDR2 SASEGT. The CDR3 covers 12 residues.

Sequencing was done on a sample of memory CD4+ T cells sorted from blood. Subset given: CD45RA-negative fraction. The sequence was obtained from a man younger than 30 in good health. This chain connects TRBV6-1 to TRBJ1-2; D uncertain. The CDR3 DNA reads as TGTGCCAGCAGTGACAGGTTTTATGGCTACACCTTC. It is translated as CASSDRFYGYTF.